A selection of T cell receptor beta chains follows, all from one sample in a study of T cells after yellow fever vaccination. TCRdb re-called the 5' RACE reads with MiXCR, one entry per CDR3 protein. The data contain hundreds of thousands of distinct CDR3 sequences, 8.7% of them seen just once; the ten biggest clones take up about a sixth. The sample in question was PBMCs, obtained on the day of the first yellow fever vaccination. The receptor set was obtained from a man in his late teens or twenties who received the YFV17D yellow fever vaccine. Both conserved end residues are trimmed from each CDR3. Fields, in order: clone size, V gene, J gene, CDR3 protein. Some rows mark clone size as missing; the rest say once, few, many or name a class of expanded clone.

-	TRBV20-1	TRBJ2-3	SARDPGAKRTDTQY
few	TRBV4-3	TRBJ1-6	ASSQDFDRSSSYNSPLH
-	TRBV24-1	TRBJ2-1	APTGDGRGNEQF
many	TRBV24-1	TRBJ1-6	ATSEGKHWESPLH
few	TRBV7-2	TRBJ2-7	ASSLATAPSEQY
-	TRBV3-1	TRBJ2-1	ASSQESSNEQF
few	TRBV29-1	TRBJ2-3	SVESPGADTQY
few	TRBV5-1	TRBJ2-5	ASTAGGGEETQY
once	TRBV6-2/TRBV6-3	TRBJ2-1	ASHPSGGPLYNEQF
many	TRBV4-2	TRBJ2-5	ASSQDQGGGLDETQY
-	TRBV5-1	TRBJ2-1	ASSLAVAGPNEQF
many	TRBV19	TRBJ1-1	ASRAAGAWTEAF
-	TRBV18	TRBJ2-7	ASSPGTEAEQY
-	TRBV7-2	TRBJ2-1	ASSRDRDPYNEQF
many	TRBV12-3/TRBV12-4	TRBJ2-5	ASSLTGRETQY
few	TRBV5-5	TRBJ1-2	ASSLDAPAYGYT
few	TRBV10-3	TRBJ1-1	AISEFEANTEAF
-	TRBV12-3/TRBV12-4	TRBJ2-6	ASSREISGANVLT
-	TRBV4-3	TRBJ1-2	ASSQAGQGFYGYT
few	TRBV19	TRBJ2-2	ASSLPGQAPTNTGELF
-	TRBV20-1	TRBJ1-6	SAEDHRDSPLH
-	TRBV6-2/TRBV6-3	TRBJ2-3	ASSTQGAFVDTQY
-	TRBV6-5	TRBJ2-3	ASSYSSQGDTQY
many	TRBV9	TRBJ1-1	ASSASRADTEAF
-	TRBV2	TRBJ2-3	ASSALRDTQY